This TCR beta chain is from a study of T cell responses to AZD1222 COVID-19 vaccine. The overall study: The study pooled second doses at about 4 or about 12 weeks. Overall study results and limits: Reportedly, nearly half of unique spike TCRs recognized epitopes outside B.1.351/B.1.1.7 mutations. Baseline antibody screening turned up just six or seven seropositive AZD1222 recipients. In all cases, repertoires were sampled only after the peak T cell response.

Generated by immunoSEQ multiplex PCR, the TCRdb table keeps only in-frame clones and is missing some. The data contain about 100,000 clones, around 94% of them singletons. CDR1 is MGHRA, CDR2 YSYEKL, per germline. This CDR3 region has 15 residues. V was pared by 2 bases and J by 8 bases, with 18 bases between. Notes on this clone: Its target is unknown.

This receptor was identified in an adult in good health. V usage is TRBV4-1 and J usage is TRBJ1-2; no reliable D call. Sequenced material: peripheral blood, taken on day 0 of AZD1222 vaccination. The CDR3, as DNA: TGCGCCAGCAGCCAACCAGGAGGAAAAATGGGGGGCTACACCTTC. This sequence encodes CASSQPGGKMGGYTF.